This passage covers 16 T cell receptor beta chains from one sample sequenced in a study of blood T cell repertoires in COVID-19. Assay: immunoSEQ multiplex PCR; the TCRdb copy retains only in-frame clones and omits some. The sample includes roughly 75,000 clones, 70% to 90% seen only once; the top ten take approximately 15%. Sequenced input: peripheral blood. Receptors were obtained from an elderly man in a cohort sampled during active COVID-19.

This chain joins TRBV18 and TRBJ1-1; 10 nucleotides align to TRBD1. After removal of 4 bases from V and 5 bases from J, the junction contained 4 bases not matched to a gene. CDR1 KGHSH and CDR2 LQKENI come from the germline V gene. The CDR3 loop spans 14 amino acids. The CDR3 reads CASSQSDRGTEAFF. The CDR3 DNA follows: TGTGCCAGCTCACAATCGGACAGGGGGACTGAAGCTTTCTTT.

Written as DNA, the CDR3 is TGCGCCAGCAGCTCGACAGGGGACACTGAAGCTTTCTTT. As protein: CASSSTGDTEAFF. The rearrangement uses TRBV5-1 and TRBJ1-1, with 8 nucleotides matching TRBD1. The V gene's germline CDR1 is SGHRS and CDR2 YFSETQ. The CDR3 is made up of 13 amino acids. The ends lost 3 bases at V and 3 bases at J; junction bases unmatched: 1.

This rearrangement joins TRBV5-1 to TRBJ2-3; 14 bases fit TRBD2. CDR3 length equals 18 residues. J gave up 4 bases and V 0 bases, and 7 bases lay outside the gene matches. Germline V lookup: CDR1 SGHRS, CDR2 YFSETQ. This CDR3 is CASSLGLAGGPRADTQYF. For the CDR3, the DNA is TGCGCCAGCAGCTTGGGACTAGCGGGGGGGCCGAGGGCAGATACGCAGTATTTT. The full variable domain, its missing parts supplied by reference TRBV5-1 and TRBJ2-3, is KAGVTQTPRYLIKTRGQQVTLSCSPISGHRSVSWYQQTPGQGLQFLFEYFSETQRNKGNFPGRFSGRQFSNSRSEMNVSTLELGDSALYLCASSLGLAGGPRADTQYFGPGTRLTVL.

This clone was found a few times. This chain uses TRBV28 with TRBJ1-2; D remains ambiguous. The V end was cut by 7 bases, the J end by 1 base, with 16 bases between. The CDR3 consists of 15 residues. The germline CDR1 and CDR2 sequences are MDHEN and SYDVKM. The CDR3 DNA sequence: TGTGCCAGCAACATGGGTGGGCAGCTTAACTATGGCTACACCTTC. Its protein is CASNMGGQLNYGYTF.

As concerns this clone: The junction departs from the called germline gene at one end, perhaps through a read error. The rearrangement links TRBV3-1 (or the pseudogene TRBV3-2) to TRBJ2-5, with TRBD2 matching over 10 bases. Germline V gene lookup returns CDR1 LGHDT and CDR2 YNNKEL (reference sequence). The CDR3 covers 14 residues. CDR3 region: CASSQVRTSGLTNF. CDR3 nucleotides: TGTGCCAGCAGCCAAGTACGGACTAGCGGCCTGACGAACTTC.

V usage is TRBV12-3 or TRBV12-4 and J usage is TRBJ2-7, with TRBD1 as a possible D gene (6 bases). The CDR3 contains 13 residues. Trimming stripped 6 bases from V and 2 bases from J, with 11 bases between. CDR3 in amino acids: CASSQDSTYEQYV. Here the CDR3 DNA reads TGTGCCAGCAGCCAGGACAGTACCTACGAGCAGTACGTC.

V gene TRBV5-1 combines with J gene TRBJ2-3, with 7 bases identical to TRBD1. V shed 5 bases, J shed 2 bases, and the junction held 8 bases outside the gene matches. This CDR3 comprises 15 residues. In germline, CDR1 is SGHRS, CDR2 YFSETQ. DNA of the CDR3: TGCGCCAGCAGGGAAACCGGGACAGACACAGATACGCAGTATTTT. This sequence encodes CASRETGTDTDTQYF.

This clone turned up a few times. The chain carries TRBV6-5 and TRBJ1-2; 7 positions match TRBD1. The germline CDR1 and CDR2 sequences are MNHEY and SVGAGI. The CDR3 contains 12 residues. The junction had 3 bases not matched to a gene; V was cut back by 3 bases and J by 8 bases. In DNA form, the CDR3 reads TGTGCCAGCAGTTATCAGGGGGGAGGCTACACCTTC. Its translation: CASSYQGGGYTF.

The chain uses TRBV10-3 and TRBJ1-5; possibly TRBD1 for D (5 bases). CDR3 length: 14 amino acids. The V gene's germline CDR1 is ENHRY and CDR2 SYGVKD. The V and J ends lost 6 bases and 2 bases respectively, with 11 bases between them. CDR3 coding DNA: TGTGCCATCAGGGCGGACACCCGCAATCAGCCCCAGCATTTT. It yields the protein CAIRADTRNQPQHF.

Remarks on this clone: Relative to the germline gene, one junction end is altered; a read error may explain this. CDR3 loop: CASSQGLALTF. The DNA for the CDR3 is TGTGCCAGCAGCCAAGGCCTCGCCCTCACATTC. The chain couples TRBV3-1 (or the pseudogene TRBV3-2) to TRBJ2-7; no clear D gene. The CDR3 sequence is 11 residues long. From germline, CDR1 is LGHDT and CDR2 YNNKEL (reference sequence).

The chain has TRBV2 and TRBJ1-6; 7 nucleotides line up with TRBD1. The germline gives CDR1 SNHLY, CDR2 FYNNEI. The J segment lost 0 bases and the V segment lost 6 bases, leaving 2 bases of the junction unmatched. The CDR3 extends over 15 amino acids. The CDR3 DNA is TGTGCCAGCAGGGGACAGACCTCCTATAATTCACCCCTCCACTTT. As protein: CASRGQTSYNSPLHF.

This clone appeared once. This rearrangement joins TRBV2 to TRBJ2-5, with 7 positions matching TRBD2. The CDR3 consists of 13 residues. Germline CDR1 is SNHLY and CDR2 is FYNNEI. V shed 9 bases, J shed 2 bases, and the junction held 6 bases outside the gene matches. In nucleotides, the CDR3 is TGTGCCAGATCGACTAGCTCTCAAGAGACCCAGTACTTC. Residues: CARSTSSQETQYF. Full variable domain (rest looked up from reference TRBV2 and TRBJ2-5): EPEVTQTPSHQVTQMGQEVILRCVPISNHLYFYWYRQILGQKVEFLVSFYNNEISEKSEIFDDQFSVERPDGSNFTLKIRSTKLEDSAMYFCARSTSSQETQYFGPGTRLLVL.

This chain connects TRBV5-1 to TRBJ2-7, with 10 bases identical to TRBD2. There are 15 residues in the CDR3. V lost 4 bases and J lost 0; bases outside the gene matches: 4. Germline assignment: CDR1 SGHRS and CDR2 YFSETQ. The CDR3 nucleotides read TGCGCCAGCAGCCCACAGCGGGGGGGCTCCTACGAGCAGTACTTC. Translation: CASSPQRGGSYEQYF.

This chain links TRBV24-1 with TRBJ1-2; possibly TRBD1 for D (5 bases). The CDR3 runs to 12 residues. Germline V gives CDR1 KGHDR, CDR2 SFDVKD. V was pared by 4 bases and J by 7 bases, with 9 bases between. CDR3 in amino acids: CATSDPDSGYTF. The CDR3 DNA reads TGTGCCACCAGTGACCCTGACAGTGGCTACACCTTC.

The gene calls are TRBV21-1 and TRBJ2-7; the D call TRBD2 from the table was never checked on the DNA. TRBV21-1 is tagged as a pseudogene. CDR3 length equals 13 residues. The CDR3 DNA is TGTGCCAGCAGTCGACTAGATTCGGCCGAGCAGTACGTC. This translates into CASSRLDSAEQYV.

The chain has TRBV4-3 and TRBJ2-5; D remains ambiguous. Germline V gene lookup returns CDR1 LGHNA and CDR2 YSLEER. This CDR3 spans 15 amino acids. The V end was cut by 4 bases, the J end by 2 bases, with 14 bases between. The CDR3 sequence: CASSPEGQEQETQYF. The DNA for the CDR3 is TGCGCCAGCAGCCCGGAAGGCCAGGAACAAGAGACCCAGTACTTC.